Listed below are T cell receptor beta chains from one sample, sequenced in a study of shared clonotypes between healthy human individuals. Assay used: immunoSEQ multiplex PCR; TCRdb lists only in-frame clones, some missing. Here the sample spans about 2,200,000 clones, approximately 94% being singletons. Sequences were obtained from naive CD8+ T cells from PBMCs. These receptors all come from a man aged 18-30 years in good health. Some clones in this sample may be carry-over from other donors' samples. CDR3s include the opening cysteine and the closing phenylalanine or tryptophan. Only part of the rows carry a size: once, few, many, or a class if the clone is expanded.

v_gene	j_gene	abundance	CDR3aa
TRBV29-1	TRBJ2-3	-	CSGGTGRTDTQYF
TRBV4-2	TRBJ1-2	-	CASSQEQGNYGYTF
TRBV9	TRBJ2-7	-	CASSVEPESSYEQYF
TRBV5-1	TRBJ1-1	-	CASSFGAMNTEAFF
TRBV13	TRBJ2-5	-	CASSLGGQQETQYF
TRBV5-1	TRBJ2-1	-	CASRMELAGSLEQFF
TRBV27	TRBJ2-7	-	CASSLSGETHEQYF
TRBV18	TRBJ1-2	once	CASSPPMNRGYTF
TRBV7-9	TRBJ1-1	few	CASSLGQLMNTEAFF
TRBV6-5	TRBJ1-1	once	CASNPIPDTTEAFF
TRBV5-4	TRBJ2-3	-	CASSLAQRGTDTQYF
TRBV7-8	TRBJ1-1	-	CASSHYDSRTEAFF
TRBV7-9	TRBJ2-4	-	CASSLGTGVQYF
TRBV7-8	TRBJ2-3	-	CASSSARLAGHTDTQYF
TRBV6-1	TRBJ2-7	-	CASSESTLAGGPSYEQYF
TRBV10-2	TRBJ1-2	-	CASSEGLNYGYTF
TRBV7-2	TRBJ2-7	-	CASSLGVAEYSYEQYF
TRBV28	TRBJ1-5	-	CASSFITEYSNQPQHF
TRBV7-6	TRBJ1-3	-	CASSSYPPTVGNTIYF
TRBV7-9	TRBJ2-7	-	CASSPHDRGEQYF
TRBV5-8	TRBJ2-7	-	CASSLYGGEQYF
TRBV28	TRBJ1-2	once	CASSPRLSDLGYGYTF
TRBV27	TRBJ2-1	-	CASGPRLVDEQFF
TRBV18	TRBJ2-3	-	CASSPLRPDTQYF
TRBV4-1	TRBJ2-1	-	CASSQQGVTYNEQFF
TRBV30	-	-	CAWNRGVGSYEQYF
TRBV7-9	TRBJ2-3	once	CASSLVRGDTQYF
TRBV4-1	TRBJ2-7	-	CASSQAASGSWAYEQYF
TRBV19	TRBJ1-5	-	CASSILRDTNQPQHF
TRBV7-2	TRBJ1-1	-	CASSSRTYMNTEAFF
TRBV15	TRBJ2-7	-	CATSGGTGTSYEQYF
TRBV27	TRBJ2-6	-	CASSPIPGRPSGANVLTF
TRBV29-1	TRBJ2-7	-	CSVEGQGGDEQYF
TRBV9	TRBJ2-7	-	CASSSRLAGDGDEQYF
TRBV25-1	TRBJ1-1	-	CASSTGVNTEAFF
TRBV7-9	TRBJ2-1	-	CASSHTSRGEQFF
TRBV28	TRBJ2-7	-	CASRGYRSISYEQYF
TRBV4-3	TRBJ2-5	-	CASSQDLFQRRQETQYF
TRBV9	TRBJ2-3	-	CASSARGTGRTDTQYF
TRBV28	TRBJ2-3	-	CASSRRAGTTDTQYF
TRBV4-1	TRBJ2-7	-	CASSQVLAAPNYEQYF
TRBV9	TRBJ2-7	-	CASSVASDEGGTSGSRYEQYF
TRBV19	TRBJ2-3	-	CASSTLDTQYF
TRBV6-1	TRBJ1-3	-	CASRKGGFSGNTIYF
TRBV6-1	TRBJ2-7	-	CASGRTGFSYEQYF
TRBV2	TRBJ2-5	-	CASSDRDRAQETQYF
TRBV7-9	TRBJ2-2	-	CASGGMSNTGELFF
TRBV27	TRBJ2-3	-	CASSFGLFYTDTQYF
TRBV19	TRBJ1-2	-	CASSRGLWAEDGYTF
TRBV5-6	TRBJ2-7	-	CASSLGAGASYEQYF
TRBV7-9	TRBJ2-7	-	CASSSQTLTDSGAYEQYF
TRBV27	TRBJ1-1	-	CASSHRGQWTEAFF
TRBV2	TRBJ1-5	-	CASHRGVDQPQHF
TRBV9	TRBJ2-1	-	CASSPPTSGPNYEQFF
TRBV6-6	TRBJ1-1	-	CASSSNQGGTEAFF
TRBV25-1	TRBJ1-2	-	CASSDPGRYYGYTF